This TCR beta chain was documented in a study of blood T cell repertoires in COVID-19. In the study overall: Collection of acute and convalescent COVID-19 samples took place in the United States, Italy and Spain. Sources were T cells, B-cell-depleted T cells, or PBMCs; the material itself was cDNA or gDNA.

In this sample, this clone turned up many times. CDR3 size: 17 residues. Trimming removed 6 bases from V and 3 bases from J, with 18 bases in between. Looked up from germline, CDR1 is MDHEN and CDR2 is SYDVKM. Authors' data handling: Quantification of nucleated cells was approximated via reference gene primer amplification. TCRdb's table, derived via immunoSEQ multiplex PCR, lists solely in-frame clones and lacks some. The DNA was the basis for D and trimming; V, J and clone size are from that table. The sample has roughly 200,000 clones, about four fifths seen once. The chain has TRBV28 and TRBJ2-6; D is possibly TRBD2 (5 bases). The specimen was peripheral blood. The TCR originated in a man in his fifties or sixties with active or convalescent COVID-19. The CDR3 coding sequence is TGTGCCAGCAGCCCCCCTGGTAGAGGGCTTGGGGCCAACGTCCTGACTTTC. Translating it yields CASSPPGRGLGANVLTF.